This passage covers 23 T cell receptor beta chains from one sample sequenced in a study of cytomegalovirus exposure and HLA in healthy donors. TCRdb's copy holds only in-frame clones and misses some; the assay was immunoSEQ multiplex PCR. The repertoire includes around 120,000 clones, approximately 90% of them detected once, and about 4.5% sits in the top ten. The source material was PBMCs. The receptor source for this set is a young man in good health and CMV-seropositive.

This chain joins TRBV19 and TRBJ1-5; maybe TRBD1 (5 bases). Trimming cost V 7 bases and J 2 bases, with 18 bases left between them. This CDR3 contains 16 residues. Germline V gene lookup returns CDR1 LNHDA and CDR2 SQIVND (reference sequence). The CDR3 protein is CASTGGTPGGNQPQHF. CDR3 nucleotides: TGTGCCAGTACTGGGGGGACGCCTGGCGGCAATCAGCCCCAGCATTTT.

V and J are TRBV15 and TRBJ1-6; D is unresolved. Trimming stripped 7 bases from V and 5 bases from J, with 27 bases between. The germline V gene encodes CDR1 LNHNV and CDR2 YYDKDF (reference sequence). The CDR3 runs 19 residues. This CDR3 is CATKQSAGRNSIHNSPLHF. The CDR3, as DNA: TGTGCCACCAAGCAGAGTGCCGGCCGGAATAGCATCCATAATTCACCCCTCCACTTT.

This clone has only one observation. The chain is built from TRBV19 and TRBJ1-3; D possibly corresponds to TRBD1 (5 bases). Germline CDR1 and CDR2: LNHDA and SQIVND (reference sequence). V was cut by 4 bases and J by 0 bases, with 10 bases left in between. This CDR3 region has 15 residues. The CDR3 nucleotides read TGTGCCAGTAGTAGGCGACAGTCCTCTGGAAACACCATATATTTT. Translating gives CASSRRQSSGNTIYF.

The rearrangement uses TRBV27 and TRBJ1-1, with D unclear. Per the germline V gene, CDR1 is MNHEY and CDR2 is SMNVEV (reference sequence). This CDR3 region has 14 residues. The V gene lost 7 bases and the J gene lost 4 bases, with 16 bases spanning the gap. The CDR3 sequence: CASTVTAGSTEAFF. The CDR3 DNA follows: TGTGCCAGCACCGTTACGGCGGGGAGCACTGAAGCTTTCTTT.

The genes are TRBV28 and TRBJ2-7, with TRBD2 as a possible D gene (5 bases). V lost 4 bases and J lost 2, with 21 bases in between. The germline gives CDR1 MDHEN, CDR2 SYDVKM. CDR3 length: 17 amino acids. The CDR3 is CASSSSSSSAPPYEQYF. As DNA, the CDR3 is TGTGCCAGCAGTTCTAGCTCCTCCTCTGCTCCCCCCTACGAGCAGTACTTC.

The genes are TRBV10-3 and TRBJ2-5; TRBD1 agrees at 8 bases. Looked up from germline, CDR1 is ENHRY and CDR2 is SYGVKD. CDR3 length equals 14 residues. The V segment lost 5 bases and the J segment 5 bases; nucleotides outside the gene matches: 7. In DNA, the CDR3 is TGTGCCATCAGTTCTACAGGGGGAGCGGAGACCCAGTACTTC. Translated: CAISSTGGAETQYF.

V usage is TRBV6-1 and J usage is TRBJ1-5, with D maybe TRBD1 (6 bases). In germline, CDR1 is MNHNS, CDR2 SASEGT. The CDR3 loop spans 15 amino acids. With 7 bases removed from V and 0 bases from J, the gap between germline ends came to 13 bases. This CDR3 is CASTGQPYSNQPQHF. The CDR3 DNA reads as TGTGCCAGCACCGGACAGCCTTATAGCAATCAGCCCCAGCATTTT.

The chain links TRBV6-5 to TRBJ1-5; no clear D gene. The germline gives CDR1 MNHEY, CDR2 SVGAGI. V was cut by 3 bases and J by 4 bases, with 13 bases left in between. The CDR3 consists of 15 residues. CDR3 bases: TGTGCCAGCAGTTATACTCGGGGAGAGAATCAGCCCCAGCATTTT. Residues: CASSYTRGENQPQHF.

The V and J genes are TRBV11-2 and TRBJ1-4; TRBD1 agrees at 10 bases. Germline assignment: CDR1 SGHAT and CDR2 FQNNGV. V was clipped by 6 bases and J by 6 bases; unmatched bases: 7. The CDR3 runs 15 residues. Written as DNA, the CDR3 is TGTGCCAGCAGTTCATTGGACAGGGGGGATGAAAAACTGTTTTTT. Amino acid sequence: CASSSLDRGDEKLFF.

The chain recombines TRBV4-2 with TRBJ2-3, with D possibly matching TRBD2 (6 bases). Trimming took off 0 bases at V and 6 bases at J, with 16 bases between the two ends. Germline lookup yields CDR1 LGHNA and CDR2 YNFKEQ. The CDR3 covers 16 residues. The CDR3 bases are TGTGCCAGCAGCCAAGAGTCGACTAGGGGTTCGGATACGCAGTATTTT. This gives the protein CASSQESTRGSDTQYF.

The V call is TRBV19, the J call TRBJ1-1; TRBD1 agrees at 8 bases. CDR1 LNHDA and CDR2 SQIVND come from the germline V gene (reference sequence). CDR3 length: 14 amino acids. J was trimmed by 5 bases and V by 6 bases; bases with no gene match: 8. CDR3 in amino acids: CASSRQGRITEAFF. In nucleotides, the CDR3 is TGTGCCAGTAGCCGACAGGGGAGGATAACTGAAGCTTTCTTT.

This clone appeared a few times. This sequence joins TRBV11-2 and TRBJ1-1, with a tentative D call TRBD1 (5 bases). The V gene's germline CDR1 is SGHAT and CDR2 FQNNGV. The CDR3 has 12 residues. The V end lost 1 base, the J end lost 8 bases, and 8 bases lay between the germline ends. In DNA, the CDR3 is TGTGCCAGCAGCTTAGGGTCAGGGGAAGCTTTCTTT. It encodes CASSLGSGEAFF. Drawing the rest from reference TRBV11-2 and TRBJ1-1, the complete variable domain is EAGVAQSPRYKIIEKRQSVAFWCNPISGHATLYWYQQILGQGPKLLIQFQNNGVVDDSQLPKDRFSAERLKGVDSTLKIQPAKLEDSAVYLCASSLGSGEAFFGQGTRLTVV.

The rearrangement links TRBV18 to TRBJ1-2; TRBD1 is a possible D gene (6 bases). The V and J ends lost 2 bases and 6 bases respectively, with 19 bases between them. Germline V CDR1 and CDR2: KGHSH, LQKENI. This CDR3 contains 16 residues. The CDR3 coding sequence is TGTGCCAGCTCACCAACAACAGGGATCCGGACGGATGGCTACACCTTC. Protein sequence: CASSPTTGIRTDGYTF.

In DNA form, the CDR3 reads TGTGCCAGCAGCTCCAGTGCGGGGGTGGAAAAACTGTTTTTT. Encoded protein: CASSSSAGVEKLFF. The chain has TRBV7-9 and TRBJ1-4; D may be TRBD1 (5 bases). The CDR3 contains 14 residues. The V gene lost 4 bases and the J gene lost 8 bases, with 14 bases spanning the gap. The germline V gene has CDR1 SEHNR and CDR2 FQNEAQ (reference sequence).

The chain's CDR3 is CASSLFVQGAGGANVLTF. The CDR3 bases are TGCGCCAGCAGCTTGTTTGTGCAGGGGGCGGGTGGGGCCAACGTCCTGACTTTC. The chain links TRBV5-1 to TRBJ2-6, with 8 bases lining up with TRBD1. The CDR3 is made up of 18 amino acids. V lost 1 base and J lost 3; bases outside the gene matches: 9. Germline CDR1 reads SGHRS; CDR2 reads YFSETQ.

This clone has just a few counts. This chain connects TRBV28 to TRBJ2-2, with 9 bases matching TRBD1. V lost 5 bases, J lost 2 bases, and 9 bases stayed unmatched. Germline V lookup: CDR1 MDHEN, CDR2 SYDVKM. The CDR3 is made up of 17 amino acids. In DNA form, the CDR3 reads TGTGCCAGCAGTCCGACGCCGGGACAGGGAAACACCGGGGAGCTGTTTTTT. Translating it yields CASSPTPGQGNTGELFF.

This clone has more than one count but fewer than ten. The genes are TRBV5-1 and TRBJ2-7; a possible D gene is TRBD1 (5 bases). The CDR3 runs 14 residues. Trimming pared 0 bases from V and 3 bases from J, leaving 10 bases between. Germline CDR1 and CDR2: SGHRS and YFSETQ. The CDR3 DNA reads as TGCGCCAGCAGCTTGGAAGGCAGGGACTACGAGCAGTACTTC. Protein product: CASSLEGRDYEQYF. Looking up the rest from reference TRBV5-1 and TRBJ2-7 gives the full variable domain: KAGVTQTPRYLIKTRGQQVTLSCSPISGHRSVSWYQQTPGQGLQFLFEYFSETQRNKGNFPGRFSGRQFSNSRSEMNVSTLELGDSALYLCASSLEGRDYEQYFGPGTRLTVT.

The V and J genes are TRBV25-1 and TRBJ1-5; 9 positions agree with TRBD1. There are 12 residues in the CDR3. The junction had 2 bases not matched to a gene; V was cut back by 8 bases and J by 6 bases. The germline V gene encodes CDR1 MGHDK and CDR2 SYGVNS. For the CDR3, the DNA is TGTGCCAGCGCGGGACAGGGTCAGCCCCAGCATTTT. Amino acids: CASAGQGQPQHF.

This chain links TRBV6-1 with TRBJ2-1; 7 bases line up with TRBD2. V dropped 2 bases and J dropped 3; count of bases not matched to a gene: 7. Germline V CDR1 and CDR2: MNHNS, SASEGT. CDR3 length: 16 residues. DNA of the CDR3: TGTGCCAGCAGTGAAAGCGTAAGCGGGGACTACAATGAGCAGTTCTTC. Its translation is CASSESVSGDYNEQFF.

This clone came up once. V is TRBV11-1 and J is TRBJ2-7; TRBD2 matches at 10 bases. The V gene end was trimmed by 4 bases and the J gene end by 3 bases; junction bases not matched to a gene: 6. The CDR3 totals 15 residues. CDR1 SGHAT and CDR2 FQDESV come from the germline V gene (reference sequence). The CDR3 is CASSSTGLADYEQYF. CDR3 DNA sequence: TGTGCCAGCAGCTCGACAGGACTAGCGGACTACGAGCAGTACTTC.

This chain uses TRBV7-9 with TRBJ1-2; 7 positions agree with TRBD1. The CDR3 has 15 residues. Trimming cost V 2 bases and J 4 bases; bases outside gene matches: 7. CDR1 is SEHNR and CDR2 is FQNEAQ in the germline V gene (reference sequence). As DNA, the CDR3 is TGTGCCAGCAGCTTACTTTCGCAGGGGGTCTATGGCTACACCTTC. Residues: CASSLLSQGVYGYTF.

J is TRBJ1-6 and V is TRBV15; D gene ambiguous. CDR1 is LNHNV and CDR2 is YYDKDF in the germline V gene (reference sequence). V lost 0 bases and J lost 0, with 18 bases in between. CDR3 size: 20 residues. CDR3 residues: CATSREIGFDRSSYNSPLHF. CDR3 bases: TGTGCCACCAGCAGAGAAATCGGGTTCGACCGAAGCTCCTATAATTCACCCCTCCACTTT.

The CDR3: CSAELAGGLYF. The CDR3 DNA follows: TGCAGTGCGGAGCTAGCGGGGGGTCTGTATTTT. The chain has TRBV20-1 and TRBJ2-3; 11 bases match TRBD2. CDR3 length: 11 amino acids. Per germline, CDR1 DFQATT and CDR2 SNEGSKA (reference sequence). The ends lost 6 bases at V and 14 bases at J; junction bases unmatched: 7.